This TCR beta chain was recorded in a study of blood T cell repertoires in COVID-19. Overall study: Researchers got acute and convalescent COVID-19 samples from the United States, Italy and Spain. T cells, B-cell-depleted T cells, or PBMCs provided the cDNA or gDNA that served as material.

Authors' methods: Reference gene primers were amplified, and this amplification served to estimate nucleated cell counts. Repertoires were generated with immunoSEQ multiplex PCR, while TCRdb's copy carries only in-frame clones and drops some. V and J calls and clone size are copied from that table; D and trimming were computed from the DNA. The sample has about 100,000 clones, roughly 86% seen once. As regards this clone: Other nucleotide sequences from this sample produce the same CDR3.

Per germline, CDR1 SGHRS and CDR2 YFSETQ. J was trimmed by 0 bases and V by 3 bases; bases with no gene match: 4. The length of the CDR3 is 15 residues. Sample: peripheral blood. V is TRBV5-1 and J is TRBJ2-3, with 7 positions matching TRBD1. The clonotype was recovered from a woman aged 55-69 years with acute or convalescent COVID-19. The CDR3 region is CASSSGTASTDTQYF. For the CDR3, the DNA is TGCGCCAGCAGCTCCGGGACAGCTAGCACAGATACGCAGTATTTT.